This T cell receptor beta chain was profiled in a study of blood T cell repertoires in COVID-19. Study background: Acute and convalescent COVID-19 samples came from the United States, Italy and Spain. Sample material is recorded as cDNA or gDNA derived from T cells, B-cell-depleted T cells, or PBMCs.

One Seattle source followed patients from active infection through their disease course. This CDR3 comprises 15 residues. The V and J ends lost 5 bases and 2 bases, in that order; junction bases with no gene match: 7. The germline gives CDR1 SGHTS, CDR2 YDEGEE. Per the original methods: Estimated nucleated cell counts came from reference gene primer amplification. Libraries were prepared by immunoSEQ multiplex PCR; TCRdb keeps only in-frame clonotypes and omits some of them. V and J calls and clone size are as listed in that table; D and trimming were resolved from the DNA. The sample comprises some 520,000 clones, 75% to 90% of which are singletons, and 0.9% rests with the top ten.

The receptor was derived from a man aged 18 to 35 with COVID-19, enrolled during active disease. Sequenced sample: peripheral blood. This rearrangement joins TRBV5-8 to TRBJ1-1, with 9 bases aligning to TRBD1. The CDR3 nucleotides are TGTGCCAGCAGGGAGCCGGGACAGGGAAACACTGAAGCTTTCTTT. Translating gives CASREPGQGNTEAFF.